The present T cell receptor beta chain was sequenced within a study of blood T cells in healthy people across ages (dated by TCRdb to between 2015 and 2017). Study-level background: In model experiments, template switching captured roughly one uniquely barcoded TCR beta cDNA molecule for every two T cells. Using the same blood draw, the study looked at two additional independent replicas of 1 million unique cDNA reads for two donors, one aged 18 to 30 and the other aged 80 or older. To track age-related changes in TCR beta repertoire diversity, the study relied on deep sequencing normalized with unique cDNA molecular identifiers. Donors of different ages were randomly distributed across sequencing lanes to avoid experimental bias. The donors were split into four age groups: young (average around 16 years), middle-aged (nearly 40), aged (approximately 60) and long-lived (about 74). General conclusions and limits of the study: Since profiling was done on bulk unsorted PBMCs, naive and antigen-experienced compartments could not be conclusively compared. Total diversity estimates from one million sequenced T cells were considered lower bounds and underestimates. There was a strong correlation between observed TCR beta diversity and the percentage of naive T cells measured by flow cytometry. Because the CMV infection status of the donors was unknown, age-related changes in expanded clonotypes may potentially have been confounded. Compared with the aged group, the long-lived group had more naive CD4+ T cells, fewer expanded clones and increased TCR diversity, suggesting age selection. As age increased, observed TCR beta diversity per million T cells dropped in a roughly linear way, and a significant reduction was already evident by age 40.

The CDR3 numbers 16 residues from cysteine through phenylalanine. CDR3 DNA is the only sequence kept; it has 48 bases, read in frame from the first base. V is pruned by 5 bases and J by 8 bases, leaving 17 bases of the junction without a gene match. Reading the germline V gene gives CDR1 SGHVS and CDR2 FQNEAQ. The library was generated by 5' RACE. Sequencing was carried out with an Illumina HiSeq 2500. A second PCR of 7 to 11 cycles was performed with a sample-barcoded 5' primer and a J-beta primer mix. Each TCR beta cDNA molecule received a unique molecular identifier from a template-switch 5' adaptor carrying 12 random nucleotides. Each sample yielded at least 2.5 million CDR3-containing paired-end reads. First-strand cDNA synthesis was performed from all RNA using the Mint cDNA synthesis kit, with priming by a TRBC-specific oligonucleotide. After uracil-DNA glycosylase treatment, a first 18-cycle PCR used universal primers M1SS and BC2_uni_R on all cDNA. The paper's processing steps were these. Each sample was normalized by randomly selecting 1 million high-quality reads, each carrying a distinct molecular identifier. Reads with shared molecular identifiers were discarded instead of being binned into consensus sequences. CDR3 identification, clonotype clustering and error correction used MiTCR with a Q25 quality threshold and the strictest error-elimination algorithm. A nonparametric unseen species model with Euler transformation was used to estimate a lower bound on total TCR beta diversity. TCRdb redid the processing of the public reads, applying fastp at Q25 and MiXCR, and retained in-frame beta chains. Under each unique CDR3 protein, matching rows form one entry showing the most common genes and DNA. It is TCRdb's table, rather than the study itself, that gives the V and J calls and clone size. This sample gives hundreds of thousands of distinct CDR3 sequences in total; more than 40% of them show up just once. Jointly, the top ten make up under 35% of the sample.

Comments on this clonotype: Its antigen specificity is not known. Nothing much larger sits one base from this clone, and base qualities are not available.

Donors were 40 or so systemically healthy Caucasian individuals from Russia aged roughly 6 to 95 years. About 10 milliliters of peripheral blood were collected from each donor into EDTA-treated Vacutainer tubes. Ficoll-Paque density-gradient centrifugation was used to isolate PBMCs, with at least 6.5 million per sample. Trizol reagent was used to extract total RNA from PBMCs, with at least 6 micrograms per sample. Naive CD45RAhigh/CD27high T cell percentages were measured by flow cytometry on a PBMC aliquot from every donor. The specimen sequenced was blood. This receptor was identified in a woman aged 55 to 70 in good health. This receptor chain uses TRBV7-8 and TRBJ1-1; the junction holds 7 bases that match TRBD1. This receptor has the CDR3 CASSKRQGQPHGEAFF. The nucleotide sequence is given as TGTGCCAGCAGCAAGAGGCAGGGACAGCCACACGGAGAAGCTTTCTTT.